What follows are 15 T cell receptor beta chains derived from one specimen sequenced in a study of shared clonotypes between healthy human individuals. The repertoire was sequenced with immunoSEQ multiplex PCR; TCRdb's copy has only in-frame clones and lacks some. Of some 2,100,000 clones in the sample, about 94% are singletons; the top ten hold around 0.13%. Sequencing input: naive CD4+ T cells sorted from blood. Subset: CD45RA+ positively selected. Receptors originate from a man between 18 and 29 years old in good health.

The chain uses TRBV7-2 and TRBJ2-3, with D unclear. Per the germline V gene, CDR1 is SGHTA and CDR2 is FQGNSA. V gave up 3 bases and J gave up 1 base, with 8 bases separating them. The length of the CDR3 is 14 residues. CDR3 DNA: TGTGCCAGCAGCTTTTTTATGGGCACAGATACGCAGTATTTT. Encoded protein: CASSFFMGTDTQYF. Variable domain in full (rest from reference TRBV7-2 and TRBJ2-3): GAGVSQSPSNKVTEKGKDVELRCDPISGHTALYWYRQSLGQGLEFLIYFQGNSAPDKSGLPSDRFSAERTGGSVSTLTIQRTQQEDSAVYLCASSFFMGTDTQYFGPGTRLTVL.

This rearrangement joins TRBV7-9 to TRBJ2-1; D unresolved. The V and J ends lost 1 base and 0 bases respectively, with 10 bases between them. The CDR3 sequence is 16 residues long. The germline gives CDR1 SEHNR, CDR2 FQNEAQ (reference sequence). CDR3 residues: CASSLETRSSYNEQFF. The CDR3 nucleotides read TGTGCCAGCAGCTTAGAAACTCGAAGCTCCTACAATGAGCAGTTCTTC.

V and J are TRBV9 and TRBJ2-7; 8 bases map to TRBD2. This CDR3 region has 15 residues. Trimming took 2 bases from V and 3 from J; bases not matched to a gene: 7. Germline CDR1 SGDLS, CDR2 YYNGEE. The CDR3 protein is CASSVSGAALYEQYF. In nucleotides, the CDR3 is TGTGCCAGCAGCGTTAGCGGGGCGGCACTCTACGAGCAGTACTTC.

This chain uses TRBV18 with TRBJ2-6; D not certain. The CDR3 is 17 residues long. CDR1 is KGHSH and CDR2 is LQKENI in the germline V gene. V dropped 3 bases and J dropped 0 bases, with 12 bases sitting between them. As DNA, the CDR3 is TGTGCCAGCTCACCGGAAGAGGCTCCCTCTGGGGCCAACGTCCTGACTTTC. Translation: CASSPEEAPSGANVLTF.

This clone was counted a few times. V usage is TRBV5-1 and J usage is TRBJ2-7; TRBD1 matches 9 bases. Germline CDR1 is SGHRS and CDR2 is YFSETQ. The ends lost 3 bases at V and 3 bases at J; junction bases unmatched: 1. The CDR3 is 13 residues long. CDR3 coding DNA: TGCGCCAGCAGCTCGGACAGGGGCTACGAGCAGTACTTC. Amino acid sequence: CASSSDRGYEQYF.

The CDR3 DNA follows: TGTGCCAGCAGCGTAGCTATAGGGAGCCCGGGACTAGCGGGAGGGTACCTCCAAGAGACCCAGTACTTC. Amino acids: CASSVAIGSPGLAGGYLQETQYF. V and J are TRBV9 and TRBJ2-5; TRBD2 aligns across 16 bases. Germline V lookup: CDR1 SGDLS, CDR2 YYNGEE. J lost 1 base, V lost 0 bases, and 18 bases had no gene match. The CDR3 runs to 23 residues.

The table lists this clone with a few counts. The chain has TRBV30 and TRBJ1-1; a possible D gene is TRBD1 (5 bases). V shed 4 bases and J shed 3 bases, with 12 bases lying between them. The germline V gene encodes CDR1 GTSNPN and CDR2 SVGIG (reference sequence). The CDR3 runs to 13 residues. Here the CDR3 DNA reads TGTGCCTGGACCTGGGGGTGGGACACTGAAGCTTTCTTT. This codes for CAWTWGWDTEAFF.

This sequence joins TRBV7-2 and TRBJ1-1; no definite D call. Germline lookup yields CDR1 SGHTA and CDR2 FQGNSA. The CDR3 spans 15 residues. V was clipped by 5 bases and J by 4 bases, with 17 bases between them. The CDR3 sequence is CASSRLRGSGTEAFF. The DNA for the CDR3 is TGTGCCAGCAGCCGATTACGTGGGTCGGGCACTGAAGCTTTCTTT.

The V gene is TRBV6-5, the J gene TRBJ1-5; D remains ambiguous. The CDR3 loop spans 15 amino acids. Germline CDR1 is MNHEY and CDR2 is SVGAGI. V was trimmed by 2 bases and J by 0 bases, leaving 8 bases between them. CDR3 amino acids: CASSYGRYSNQPQHF. In DNA, the CDR3 is TGTGCCAGCAGTTACGGCAGATATAGCAATCAGCCCCAGCATTTT.

The genes are TRBV4-1 and TRBJ2-5, with D perhaps being TRBD1 or TRBD2 (7 bases each). Germline loops: CDR1 MGHRA, CDR2 YSYEKL. This CDR3 contains 17 residues. V lost 4 bases to trimming and J lost 0 bases, with 18 bases between them. CDR3 DNA: TGCGCCAGCAGCCCAGGGGGGGAGGGACGGAACCAAGAGACCCAGTACTTC. Translation gives CASSPGGEGRNQETQYF.

In DNA form, the CDR3 reads TGTGCCAGCACTTCTTCTGGGGCCAACGTCCTGACTTTC. It yields the protein CASTSSGANVLTF. The chain couples TRBV25-1 to TRBJ2-6, with unresolved D. The CDR3 is made up of 13 amino acids. V gave up 7 bases and J gave up 1 base, with 5 bases separating them. The germline V gene has CDR1 MGHDK and CDR2 SYGVNS.

This chain uses TRBV5-1 with TRBJ2-1; 7 bases agree with TRBD2. CDR1 is SGHRS, CDR2 YFSETQ, per germline. The ends lost 2 bases at V and 1 base at J; junction bases unmatched: 9. There are 17 residues in the CDR3. This CDR3 reads CASSLAGSISSYNEQFF. In nucleotides, the CDR3 is TGCGCCAGCAGCTTAGCGGGAAGTATCTCGTCCTACAATGAGCAGTTCTTC.

The chain combines TRBV5-1 with TRBJ1-1; D unresolved. Germline CDR1 is SGHRS and CDR2 is YFSETQ. V was trimmed by 6 bases and J by 1 base, leaving 10 bases between them. The CDR3 runs to 13 residues. The chain's CDR3 is CASTNDGNTEAFF. CDR3 DNA: TGCGCCAGCACCAATGACGGGAACACTGAAGCTTTCTTT.

The table lists this clone with a count of one. The chain combines TRBV2 with TRBJ2-1; TRBD2 is a possible D gene (6 bases). V dropped 3 bases and J dropped 14 bases, with 11 bases sitting between them. CDR1 and CDR2 (germline): SNHLY, FYNNEI. The length of the CDR3 is 11 residues. The CDR3 coding sequence is TGTGCCAGCAGTGAGGCCGGGGGTGAGTTCTTC. Translating gives CASSEAGGEFF.

The DNA of the CDR3 is TGTGCCAGCAGCGACCCAGGGGGCAATCAGCCCCAGCATTTT. Protein sequence: CASSDPGGNQPQHF. The chain employs TRBV6-5 and TRBJ1-5; tentative D call: TRBD1 (6 bases). Trimming left V 6 bases short and J 2 bases short, with 11 bases between. CDR1 MNHEY and CDR2 SVGAGI come from the germline V gene. The length of the CDR3 is 14 residues.